This T cell receptor (beta chain) was sequenced in a study of blood T cell repertoires in COVID-19. The data were produced by immunoSEQ multiplex PCR, yet TCRdb's version contains in-frame clones alone and is incomplete. The sample includes 310,000 or so clones, approximately 84% seen only once; the top ten take 2% to 2.5%. CDR1 is MNHEY and CDR2 is SVGAGI in the germline V gene. The CDR3 is 16 residues long. Unmatched junction bases numbered 4, after V lost 0 bases and J lost 0 bases. This clonotype originated in a woman aged 25 to 39 who had recovered from COVID-19. The chain recombines TRBV6-5 with TRBJ1-2; 7 nucleotides align to TRBD1. Sequencing was carried out using peripheral blood. CDR3 loop: CASSYSNRGTNYGYTF. Here the CDR3 DNA reads TGTGCCAGCAGTTACTCGAACAGGGGAACTAACTATGGCTACACCTTC.